Sequencing of this T cell receptor (beta chain) was carried out in a study of T cell changes during pregnancy in multiple sclerosis. This table comes from immunoSEQ multiplex PCR, and its TCRdb copy is limited to in-frame clones, with some not included. The data show about 40,000 clones, approximately 90% seen once. V was clipped by 5 bases and J by 7 bases; unmatched bases: 11. The germline V gene has CDR1 MDHEN and CDR2 SYDVKM. This CDR3 has 14 amino acids. The sequencing used peripheral blood, collected before pregnancy. The gene calls are TRBV28 and TRBJ2-7; 7 positions agree with TRBD2. This clonotype was sampled from a female donor with multiple sclerosis, enrolled in a pregnancy study. The DNA for the CDR3 is TGTGCCAGCAGTCCAGCGGGTGAGGGAGGGGAGCAGTACTTC. Amino acids: CASSPAGEGGEQYF. Full variable domain (remainder filled in from reference TRBV28 and TRBJ2-7): DVKVTQSSRYLVKRTGEKVFLECVQDMDHENMFWYRQDPGLGLRLIYFSYDVKMKEKGDIPEGYSVSREKKERFSLILESASTNQTSMYLCASSPAGEGGEQYFGPGTRLTVT.